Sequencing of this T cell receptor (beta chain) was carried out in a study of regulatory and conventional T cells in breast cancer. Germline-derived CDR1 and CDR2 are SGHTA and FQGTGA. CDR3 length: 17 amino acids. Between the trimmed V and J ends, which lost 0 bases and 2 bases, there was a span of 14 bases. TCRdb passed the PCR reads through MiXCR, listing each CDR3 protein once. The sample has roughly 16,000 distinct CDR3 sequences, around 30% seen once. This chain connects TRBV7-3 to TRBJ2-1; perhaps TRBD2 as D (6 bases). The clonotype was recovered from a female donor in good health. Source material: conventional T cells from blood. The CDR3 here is CASSLTGSGVPYNEQFF. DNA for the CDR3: TGTGCCAGCAGCTTAACGGGGTCGGGAGTCCCCTACAATGAGCAGTTCTTC. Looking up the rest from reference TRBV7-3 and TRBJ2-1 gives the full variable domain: GAGVSQTPSNKVTEKGKYVELRCDPISGHTALYWYRQSLGQGPEFLIYFQGTGAADDSGLPNDRFFAVRPEGSVSTLKIQRTERGDSAVYLCASSLTGSGVPYNEQFFGPGTRLTVL.